This entry is about one TCR beta chain. Antigen specificity is unknown. Profiled with immunoSEQ multiplex PCR; TCRdb holds only in-frame clones, not every one. The data contain over 20,000 clones, 80% to 85% of them singletons. The data derive from a study of lymphopenia after photon versus proton radiotherapy. Study results and caveats: In patients who died, overall survival fell as post-nadir TCR diversity dropped more.

With V trimmed by 6 bases and J by 7 bases, 11 bases remained unmatched. Germline V gene data show CDR1 as MDHEN and CDR2 as SYDVKM. The CDR3 is 14 amino acids. This TCR was recovered from a woman aged 50 to 60 with pancreatic cancer. V is TRBV28 and J is TRBJ1-2, with TRBD1 matching over 7 bases. The source was peripheral blood, collected from a patient treated with photon-based radiotherapy. DNA of the CDR3: TGTGCCAGCAGCCTATCTACTGACAGGGTTGGCTACACCTTC. The encoded protein is CASSLSTDRVGYTF.